This TCR beta chain appears in the sequencing data of a study of monozygotic twins with inflammatory bowel disease. The CDR3 is made up of 15 amino acids. From germline, CDR1 is SGHRS and CDR2 YFSETQ. Findings of the study overall: With inverse Simpson as the measure, TCRbeta diversity was lower in IBD patients than in healthy co-twins.

With the 5' RACE reads reprocessed, TCRdb shows one record per CDR3 protein and no DNA. The data show 150,000 or so distinct CDR3 sequences, and the top ten clones hold roughly 1.2%. In the case of this clonotype: The antigen is not known.

This clonotype was obtained from a human donor with ulcerative colitis or Crohn's disease, or a healthy co-twin of an affected twin (not recorded which). The sequenced sample was blood. This rearrangement joins TRBV5-1 to TRBJ1-2; lacking DNA, the TRBD1 call made by TCRdb goes unchecked. CDR3 region: CASSLSGQDNYGYTF.